A single sample is the source of the 21 T cell receptor beta chains below, sequenced in a study of T cells in pancreatic ductal adenocarcinoma. The selected patients with pancreatic ductal adenocarcinoma had surgery but no neoadjuvant therapy. This table comes from immunoSEQ multiplex PCR, and its TCRdb copy is limited to in-frame clones, with some not included. The sample includes about 100,000 clones, about 96% of them seen just once. Sequencing was done on a sample of PBMCs. Every receptor here comes from a human donor with pancreatic ductal adenocarcinoma.

This clone has only one observation. The CDR3 DNA is TGCGCCAGCAGCTTGTCACTAGCGGGAGCTGGGGATGAGCAGTTCTTC. Translation gives CASSLSLAGAGDEQFF. The V call is TRBV5-1, the J call TRBJ2-1, with 11 bases lining up with TRBD2. V was clipped by 1 base and J by 8 bases; unmatched bases: 8. CDR1 is SGHRS, CDR2 YFSETQ, per germline. The CDR3 runs to 16 residues. Full variable domain (remainder filled in from reference TRBV5-1 and TRBJ2-1): KAGVTQTPRYLIKTRGQQVTLSCSPISGHRSVSWYQQTPGQGLQFLFEYFSETQRNKGNFPGRFSGRQFSNSRSEMNVSTLELGDSALYLCASSLSLAGAGDEQFFGPGTRLTVL.

The V call is TRBV18, the J call TRBJ2-7, with 7 bases lining up with TRBD1. Germline trimming cut 4 bases from V and 6 bases from J; bases unmatched to any gene: 9. The CDR3 runs 14 residues. The germline CDR1 and CDR2 sequences are KGHSH and LQKENI. The chain's CDR3 is CASSRDRAKSEQYF. For the CDR3, the DNA is TGTGCCAGCTCACGTGACAGGGCGAAGAGCGAGCAGTACTTC.

The V gene is TRBV12-5, the J gene TRBJ2-7; the D is unclear. Trimming removed 6 bases from V and 2 bases from J, with 11 bases in between. The CDR3 has 13 amino acids. The germline gives CDR1 LGHNT, CDR2 FRNRAP. DNA for the CDR3: TGTGCTAGTGGACCCCATCGCGCCTACGAGCAGTACTTC. This gives the protein CASGPHRAYEQYF.

The chain is built from TRBV19 and TRBJ2-7, with 11 bases that match TRBD2. The V segment lost 4 bases and the J segment 4 bases; nucleotides outside the gene matches: 9. The length of the CDR3 is 16 residues. CDR1 is LNHDA and CDR2 is SQIVND in the germline V gene (reference sequence). The CDR3 here is CASSTTTSGSRYEQYF. In DNA, the CDR3 is TGTGCCAGTAGTACGACCACTAGCGGGAGCCGGTACGAGCAGTACTTC.

This rearrangement joins TRBV25-1 to TRBJ2-2; 10 nucleotides match TRBD2. Germline-derived CDR1 and CDR2 are MGHDK and SYGVNS. J gave up 3 bases and V 5 bases, and 6 bases lay outside the gene matches. This CDR3 has 16 amino acids. The CDR3 coding sequence is TGTGCCAGCAGTTCATTAGCGGGAGGCGACACCGGGGAGCTGTTTTTT. It codes for CASSSLAGGDTGELFF.

The genes are TRBV4-1 and TRBJ1-2; TRBD1 is a possible D gene (5 bases). The CDR3 spans 16 residues. V lost 3 bases and J lost 4, with 18 bases in between. The V gene's germline CDR1 is MGHRA and CDR2 YSYEKL. The CDR3 region is CASSQIPLGRGYGYTF. The CDR3 nucleotides read TGCGCCAGCAGCCAGATCCCGTTGGGGCGCGGCTATGGCTACACCTTC.

The chain links TRBV29-1 to TRBJ2-5; 9 positions agree with TRBD2. V trimming: 6 bases; J trimming: 3 bases; junction bases outside the gene matches: 2. Germline values: CDR1 SQVTM, CDR2 ANQGSEA. This CDR3 contains 12 residues. DNA of the CDR3: TGCAGCGTAGTAGCGGGAGAAGAGACCCAGTACTTC. The encoded protein is CSVVAGEETQYF. Full variable domain (remainder filled in from reference TRBV29-1 and TRBJ2-5): SAVISQKPSRDICQRGTSLTIQCQVDSQVTMMFWYRQQPGQSLTLIATANQGSEATYESGFVIDKFPISRPNLTFSTLTVSNMSPEDSSIYLCSVVAGEETQYFGPGTRLLVL.

The V gene is TRBV7-2, the J gene TRBJ2-1; TRBD2 might be the D (5 bases). Germline V gene sequence: CDR1 SGHTA, CDR2 FQGNSA. The CDR3 is 13 residues long. V lost 5 bases and J 10 bases, leaving 15 bases between the germline ends. This CDR3 is CASSTGVRLEQFF. CDR3 sequence (DNA): TGTGCCAGCAGCACCGGGGTCCGATTGGAGCAGTTCTTC.

The chain has TRBV15 and TRBJ2-7; the match to TRBD2 covers 8 bases. With 5 bases clipped from V and 3 bases from J, the junction kept 9 bases outside the gene matches. CDR1 and CDR2 (germline): LNHNV, YYDKDF (reference sequence). The CDR3 contains 15 residues. CDR3 sequence (DNA): TGTGCCACCAGCCGCGGGCTAGCGGGTAACTACGAGCAGTACTTC. Translation gives CATSRGLAGNYEQYF. The complete variable domain, with remaining parts taken from reference TRBV15 and TRBJ2-7, reads DAMVIQNPRYQVTQFGKPVTLSCSQTLNHNVMYWYQQKSSQAPKLLFHYYDKDFNNEADTPDNFQSRRPNTSFCFLDIRSPGLGDTAMYLCATSRGLAGNYEQYFGPGTRLTVT.

The CDR3 protein is CASSQVWARTSGRGPGELFF. In DNA form, the CDR3 reads TGCGCCAGCAGCCAAGTCTGGGCGAGGACTAGCGGGAGGGGGCCCGGGGAGCTGTTTTTT. The rearrangement joins TRBV4-1 to TRBJ2-2, with 15 bases that match TRBD2. In germline, CDR1 is MGHRA, CDR2 YSYEKL. V lost 1 base and J lost 6; bases outside the gene matches: 12. CDR3 length: 20 amino acids.

The chain combines TRBV2 with TRBJ1-2; TRBD1 matches 7 bases. V lost 0 bases to trimming and J lost 4 bases; unmatched junction nucleotides: 14. Germline V gives CDR1 SNHLY, CDR2 FYNNEI. The CDR3 loop spans 18 amino acids. The CDR3 sequence: CASSEALLSPGGSYGYTF. As DNA, the CDR3 is TGTGCCAGCAGTGAAGCGCTTCTATCACCAGGGGGAAGCTATGGCTACACCTTC.

The rearrangement joins TRBV7-2 to TRBJ2-7; weak D call: TRBD2 (5 bases). V was clipped by 1 base and J by 2 bases, with 12 bases between them. The CDR3 consists of 15 residues. Germline lookup yields CDR1 SGHTA and CDR2 FQGNSA. CDR3 sequence: CASSLGGSPAYEQYF. The CDR3 coding sequence is TGTGCCAGCAGCTTAGGAGGGAGCCCAGCCTACGAGCAGTACTTC.

The rearrangement joins TRBV30 to TRBJ2-5; a possible D gene is TRBD1 (6 bases). V was trimmed by 5 bases and J by 3 bases, leaving 13 bases between them. The germline V gene encodes CDR1 GTSNPN and CDR2 SVGIG (reference sequence). The CDR3 runs 13 residues. CDR3 DNA sequence: TGTGCCTGGGGGGACAAGACAAAAGAGACCCAGTACTTC. Its protein product is CAWGDKTKETQYF.

V usage is TRBV29-1 and J usage is TRBJ2-7; tentatively, D is TRBD2 (5 bases). The germline V and J ends were trimmed by 0 bases and 2 bases, with 14 bases remaining between them. The CDR3 loop spans 15 amino acids. The V gene's germline CDR1 is SQVTM and CDR2 ANQGSEA. The CDR3: CSVEDERNYPYEQYF. CDR3 sequence (DNA): TGCAGCGTTGAAGATGAGCGGAACTACCCCTACGAGCAGTACTTC.

The V and J genes are TRBV2 and TRBJ2-1; TRBD2 matches 11 bases. The CDR3 is made up of 15 amino acids. V was pared by 6 bases and J by 4 bases, with 5 bases of the junction left unmatched. Germline loops: CDR1 SNHLY, CDR2 FYNNEI. The CDR3 loop is CASSLGTSGYNEQFF. In DNA, the CDR3 is TGTGCCAGCAGCCTCGGGACTAGCGGATACAATGAGCAGTTCTTC.

V is TRBV7-9 and J is TRBJ2-5, with D perhaps matching TRBD2 (5 bases). Germline CDR1 SEHNR, CDR2 FQNEAQ (reference sequence). The CDR3 sequence is 12 residues long. Trimming shortened V by 9 bases and J by 4 bases, and 12 bases separated the two germline ends. In DNA, the CDR3 is TGTGCCAGTTTGAGGGAAGGAGAGACCCAGTACTTC. Translating gives CASLREGETQYF.

The rearrangement links TRBV30 to TRBJ2-5; D gene uncertain. Germline V gene data show CDR1 as GTSNPN and CDR2 as SVGIG (reference sequence). V lost 3 bases to trimming and J lost 5 bases, with 13 bases between them. There are 13 residues in the CDR3. The CDR3 coding sequence is TGTGCCTGGAGCCCCTTGCTGGGCGAGACCCAGTACTTC. Translating it yields CAWSPLLGETQYF.

The V and J genes are TRBV28 and TRBJ2-3; D remains ambiguous. Per the germline V gene, CDR1 is MDHEN and CDR2 is SYDVKM. Trimming left V 7 bases short and J 4 bases short, with 9 bases between. The CDR3 is made up of 12 amino acids. The CDR3 spells CASTSGPDTQYF. The CDR3 coding sequence is TGTGCCAGCACCTCAGGCCCAGATACGCAGTATTTT.

The chain couples TRBV7-8 to TRBJ2-3; possible D gene TRBD2, 5 bases. V dropped 5 bases and J dropped 14 bases, with 17 bases sitting between them. CDR3 length equals 12 residues. CDR1 and CDR2 (germline): SGHVS, FQNEAQ. The CDR3 coding sequence is TGTGCCAGCAGCCCGCGTGAGGGAGTCTCGTATTTT. This gives the protein CASSPREGVSYF.

The rearrangement links TRBV18 to TRBJ2-3; the D is unclear. The CDR3 totals 14 residues. V lost 3 bases to trimming and J lost 0 bases, with 7 bases between them. The V gene's germline CDR1 is KGHSH and CDR2 LQKENI. This CDR3 is CASSPTRSTDTQYF. The CDR3 DNA reads TGTGCCAGCTCACCTACTCGAAGCACAGATACGCAGTATTTT.

This chain links TRBV5-1 with TRBJ2-5, with TRBD2 matching 8 bases. V dropped 5 bases and J dropped 4; count of bases not matched to a gene: 10. The CDR3 covers 15 residues. From germline, CDR1 is SGHRS and CDR2 YFSETQ. CDR3 region: CASSRSGAGGETQYF. The CDR3 nucleotides read TGCGCCAGCAGTCGTAGCGGGGCAGGCGGAGAGACCCAGTACTTC.